This T cell receptor (beta chain) was sequenced for a study of T cells after yellow fever vaccination (dated by TCRdb to the late 2010s). Context from the whole study: Libraries from fractions with low cell numbers were prepared with the SMART-Seq v4 Ultra Low Input RNA kit. To follow T-cell clones before and after both primary and booster YFV17D yellow fever vaccination, bulk TCR alpha and beta repertoires underwent longitudinal sequencing. Two healthy male donors, one aged 18 to 30 and one aged 30 to 40 years, made up the cohort. Bulk PBMC replicates and cell subsets were isolated from blood drawn at multiple timepoints before and after both primary and secondary immunization.

This specimen's treatment or condition label, per the study, means: live attenuated yellow fever vaccine strain. A standard Ficoll-Paque protocol was used to isolate PBMCs from peripheral blood. CD4 and CD8 T-cell fractions were isolated with Dynabeads CD4 and CD8 positive selection kits. TriZol was used to extract RNA from bulk PBMCs, CD4 and CD8 fractions, and dextramer-positive and dextramer-negative fractions. TCRdb records Illumina NovaSeq 6000 as the sequencer. TCR cDNA was made using 5'RACE template switching, a step that added a universal primer site and unique molecular identifiers. Priming for cDNA synthesis came from both the TCR alpha and TCR beta constant segments. Libraries were amplified in two PCR steps, with sample barcodes and sequencing adapters added in the second step. Sequencing of libraries was done on Illumina HiSeq 2500 (2x100 bp) or NovaSeq (2x150 bp). Per the source publication's procedure: Reads were demultiplexed and collapsed into UMI consensus sequences with MIGEC, and V(D)J alignment was performed with MiXCR. Clonotypes responding to the vaccine were identified with edgeR on replicate PBMC samples, with the criteria of FDR below 0.01 and a log2 fold change above 5 up to day 15. Each bulk clonotype received a CD4 or CD8 identity based on whether the sequenced CD4 or CD8 repertoire contained that clonotype at higher abundance. TCRdb itself trimmed the public reads at Q25 with fastp, ran MiXCR and retained productive beta chains. Rows are combined by CDR3 protein, so each entry shows the most common genes and DNA. The V and J calls come from TCRdb's annotation, not from the publication. The sample table contains approximately 300,000 distinct CDR3 sequences; only one count was recorded for around 10% of them. The leading ten clones occupy about 3.3% of the sample.

Paper-wide results and their limitations: FACS-sorted repertoires could contain abundant contaminating clonotypes from the bulk population, so computational filtering was required. A small share of clonotypes occurred in both CD4 and CD8 compartments, likely arising from convergent recombination. Because only a couple of donors were included in the study, the extent to which the findings can be generalized is limited. The secondary T-cell response was weaker than the primary response but faster, peaking on day 5 instead of day 15. After the booster, most of the clones that had expanded following primary vaccination were detected again (approximately 96% of CD4 and roughly 90% of CD8), which suggests that memory was broadly maintained.

V trim: 6 bases; J trim: 12 bases; unmatched bases: 7. Measured from the cysteine to the phenylalanine, the CDR3 is 12 residues long. Of all the DNA, just the CDR3 is kept, 36 bases in frame from base 1. The germline V gene sets CDR1 to SNHLY and CDR2 to FYNNEI. Turning to this clonotype: The clone's antigen remains unknown. There are no base qualities to consult, and no much larger clone falls within one base.

The TCR sequence derives from a man between 18 and 29 years old who received the YFV17D yellow fever vaccine. The rearrangement combines TRBV2 with TRBJ2-1, and TRBD1 aligns with 8 junction nucleotides. The specimen was CD4+ T cells sorted from PBMCs, collected 45 days after the yellow fever booster vaccination. The DNA reads as follows: TGTGCCAGCAGGGGGACAGGCAGCGGGCAGTTCTTC. Its product reads: CASRGTGSGQFF.